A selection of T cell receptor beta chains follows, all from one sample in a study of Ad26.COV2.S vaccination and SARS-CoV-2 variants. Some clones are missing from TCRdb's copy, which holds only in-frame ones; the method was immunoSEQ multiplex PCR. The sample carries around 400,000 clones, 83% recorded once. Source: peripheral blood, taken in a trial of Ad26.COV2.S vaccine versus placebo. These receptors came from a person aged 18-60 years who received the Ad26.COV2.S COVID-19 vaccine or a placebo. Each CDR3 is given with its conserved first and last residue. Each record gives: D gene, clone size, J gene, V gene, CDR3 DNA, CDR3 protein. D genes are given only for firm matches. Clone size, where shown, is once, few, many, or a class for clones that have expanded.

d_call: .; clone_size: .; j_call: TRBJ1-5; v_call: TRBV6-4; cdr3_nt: TGTGCCAGCAGTGAAAAAATGGGATATCAGCCCCAGCATTTT; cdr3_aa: CASSEKMGYQPQHF
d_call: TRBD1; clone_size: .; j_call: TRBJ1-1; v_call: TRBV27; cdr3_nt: TGTGCCAGCAGTTACAGGGGAGGAAACACTGAAGCTTTCTTT; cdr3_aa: CASSYRGGNTEAFF
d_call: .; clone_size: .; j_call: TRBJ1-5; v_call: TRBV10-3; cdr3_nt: TGTGCCATCAGTGCTGGGGGAGGCCTTTATAGCAATCAGCCCCAGCATTTT; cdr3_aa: CAISAGGGLYSNQPQHF
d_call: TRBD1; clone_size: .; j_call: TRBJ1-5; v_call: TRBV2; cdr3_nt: TGTGCCAGCAGGAGGGGAGGGACAGAAAATCAGCCCCAGCATTTT; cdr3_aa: CASRRGGTENQPQHF
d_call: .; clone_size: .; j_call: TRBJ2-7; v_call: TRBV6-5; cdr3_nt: TGTGCCAGCAGTTACGGGCGGGGCTACGAGCAGTACTTC; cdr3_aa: CASSYGRGYEQYF
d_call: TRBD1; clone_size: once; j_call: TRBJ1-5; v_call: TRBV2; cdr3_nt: TGTGCCAGCAGGAGGACAGGGGGCTCGAATCAGCCCCAGCATTTT; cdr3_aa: CASRRTGGSNQPQHF
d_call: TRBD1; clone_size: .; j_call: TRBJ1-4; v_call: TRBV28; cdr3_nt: TGTGCCAGCAGTTTGGGGGACAGCAATGAAAAACTGTTTTTT; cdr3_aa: CASSLGDSNEKLFF
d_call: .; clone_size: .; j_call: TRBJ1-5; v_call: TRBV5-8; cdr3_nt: TGTGCCACCAGGACATCACTCTATCAGCCCCAGCATTTT; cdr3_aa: CATRTSLYQPQHF
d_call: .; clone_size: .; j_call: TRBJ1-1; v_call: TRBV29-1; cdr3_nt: TGCAGCGTTGAAGATCTACCAGGAAGGCCCTGGGAGCCCCACACTGAAGCTTTCTTT; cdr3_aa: CSVEDLPGRPWEPHTEAFF
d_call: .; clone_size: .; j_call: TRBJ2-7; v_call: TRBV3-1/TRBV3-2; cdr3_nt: TGTGCCAGCAGCCAAGGGTGGGGCCTAGACGACGAGCAGTACTTC; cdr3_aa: CASSQGWGLDDEQYF
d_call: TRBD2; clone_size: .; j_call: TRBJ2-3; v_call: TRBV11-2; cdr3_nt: TGTGCCAGCAGCTGGAGGGACCGGTGGCTAGCGGGACAAGATACGCAGTATTTT; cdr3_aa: CASSWRDRWLAGQDTQYF
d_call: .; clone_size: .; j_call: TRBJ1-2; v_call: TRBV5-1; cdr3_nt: TGCGCCAGCAGCCGGGGGGCACAGGGTCATTATGGCTACACCTTC; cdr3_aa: CASSRGAQGHYGYTF
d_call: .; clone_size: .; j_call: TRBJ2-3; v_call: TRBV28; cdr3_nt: TGTGCCAGCAGTTTAACTTACAGGACAAGCACAGATACGCAGTATTTT; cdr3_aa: CASSLTYRTSTDTQYF
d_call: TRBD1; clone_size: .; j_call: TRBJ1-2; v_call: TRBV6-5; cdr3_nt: TGTGCCAGCAGGACAGGGGTAGAGTATGGCTACACCTTC; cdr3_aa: CASRTGVEYGYTF
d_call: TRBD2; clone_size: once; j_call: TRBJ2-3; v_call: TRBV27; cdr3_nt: TGTGCCAGCGGCACGGGAGGGCCCCCGAATACGCAGTATTTT; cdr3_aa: CASGTGGPPNTQYF
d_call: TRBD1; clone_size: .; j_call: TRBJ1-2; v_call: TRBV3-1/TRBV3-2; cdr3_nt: TGTGCCAGCTTTGAGACAGGGAGTAACTATGGCTACACCTTC; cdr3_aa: CASFETGSNYGYTF
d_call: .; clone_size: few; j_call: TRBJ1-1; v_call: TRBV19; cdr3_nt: TGTGCCAGTAGTATCCTGAACACTGAAGCTTTCTTT; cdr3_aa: CASSILNTEAFF
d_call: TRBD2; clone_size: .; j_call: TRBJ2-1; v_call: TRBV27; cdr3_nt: TGTGCCAGCAGTCCCCTTCTAGCGGGGGGTCGGGATGAGCAGTTCTTC; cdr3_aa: CASSPLLAGGRDEQFF
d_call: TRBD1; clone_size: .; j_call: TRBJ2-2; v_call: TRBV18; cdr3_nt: TGTGCCAGCTCACCTCGGACAGGGGTGAACACCGGGGAGCTGTTTTTT; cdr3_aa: CASSPRTGVNTGELFF
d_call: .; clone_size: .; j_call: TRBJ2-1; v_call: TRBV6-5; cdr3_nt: TGTGCCAGCAGTTACCCCCGGGACATAGGGTATGAGCAGTTCTTC; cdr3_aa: CASSYPRDIGYEQFF
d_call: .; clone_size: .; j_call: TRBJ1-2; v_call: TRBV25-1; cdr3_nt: TGTGCCAGCAGTGGGGAAGAACTGGGCTACACCTTC; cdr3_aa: CASSGEELGYTF
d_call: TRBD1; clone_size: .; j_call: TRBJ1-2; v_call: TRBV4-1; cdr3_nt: TGCGCCAGCAGCAACAGGGGGCAAGGGAACTATGGCTACACCTTC; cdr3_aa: CASSNRGQGNYGYTF
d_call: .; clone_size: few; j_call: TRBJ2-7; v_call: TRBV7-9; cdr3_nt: TGTGCCAGCAGCTTTACTTCCGACTACGAGCAGTACTTC; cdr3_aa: CASSFTSDYEQYF
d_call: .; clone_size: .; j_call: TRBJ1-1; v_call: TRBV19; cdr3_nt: TGTGCCAGTAGTAGAGGTTGGGGCTCTGAAGCTTTCTTT; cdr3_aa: CASSRGWGSEAFF
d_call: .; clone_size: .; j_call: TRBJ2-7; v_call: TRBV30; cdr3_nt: TGTGCCTGGAGTAGGGGACACTTATACGAGCAGTACTTC; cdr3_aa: CAWSRGHLYEQYF
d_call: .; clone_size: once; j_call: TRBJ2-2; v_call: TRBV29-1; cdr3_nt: TGCAGCGTTGAAAAGCCTGGGCGCCCTACGAACACCGGGGAGCTGTTTTTT; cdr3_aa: CSVEKPGRPTNTGELFF
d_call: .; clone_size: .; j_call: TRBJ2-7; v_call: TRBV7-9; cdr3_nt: TGTGCCAGCAGCCCATCAAACAGCTCCTACGAGCAGTACTTC; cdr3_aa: CASSPSNSSYEQYF
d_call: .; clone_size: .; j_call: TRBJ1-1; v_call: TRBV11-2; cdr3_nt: TGTGCCAGCAGCTTAGAGGAGAGTGAAGCTTTCTTT; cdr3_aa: CASSLEESEAFF
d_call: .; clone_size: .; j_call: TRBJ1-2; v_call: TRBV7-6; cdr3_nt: TGTGCCAGCAGCTCCGCACAGGGATTGGATGGCTACACCTTC; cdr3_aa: CASSSAQGLDGYTF
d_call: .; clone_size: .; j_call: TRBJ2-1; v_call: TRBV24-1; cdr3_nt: TGTGCCACCAGTGATTCCGGGGGCTCCTACAATGAGCAGTTCTTC; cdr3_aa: CATSDSGGSYNEQFF
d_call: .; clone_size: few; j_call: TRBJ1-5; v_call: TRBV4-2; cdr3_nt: TGTGCCAGCAGCCAAGGCCGGGAGGTTAGGAGCAATCAGCCCCAGCATTTT; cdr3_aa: CASSQGREVRSNQPQHF
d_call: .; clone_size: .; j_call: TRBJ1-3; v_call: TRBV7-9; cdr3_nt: TGTGCCAGCAGAACAGGGTCGGGAAACACCATATATTTT; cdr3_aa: CASRTGSGNTIYF
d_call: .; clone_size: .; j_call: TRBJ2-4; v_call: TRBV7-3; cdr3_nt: TGTGCCAGCAGCCCCCAGGGGGGTCCGGCCAAAAACATTCAGTACTTC; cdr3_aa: CASSPQGGPAKNIQYF
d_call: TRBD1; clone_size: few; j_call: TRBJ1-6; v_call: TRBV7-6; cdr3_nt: TGTGCCAGCAGCTCCCAGACAGGGTCACCCCTCCACTTT; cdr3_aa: CASSSQTGSPLHF
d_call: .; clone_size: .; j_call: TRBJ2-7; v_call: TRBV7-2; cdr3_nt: TGTGCCAGCAGCCCCGAGCAGGTATCGGGCGAGCAGTACTTC; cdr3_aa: CASSPEQVSGEQYF
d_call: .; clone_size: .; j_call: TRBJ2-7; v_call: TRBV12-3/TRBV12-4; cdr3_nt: TGTGCCAGCAGCACGACTAGTCTCCACGAGCAGTACTTC; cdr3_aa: CASSTTSLHEQYF
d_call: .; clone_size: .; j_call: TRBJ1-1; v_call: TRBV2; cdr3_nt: TGTGCCAGCACTACAGGGAGTAGGACTGAAGCTTTCTTT; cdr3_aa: CASTTGSRTEAFF
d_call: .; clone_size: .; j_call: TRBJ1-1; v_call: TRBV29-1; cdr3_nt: TGCAGCGCGCGGGCCCCGCCAACTGAAGCTTTCTTT; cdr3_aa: CSARAPPTEAFF
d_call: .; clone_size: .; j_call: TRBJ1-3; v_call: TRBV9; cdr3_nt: TGTGCCAGCAGCCCCCTGGGGTTGGGGGCTGGAAACACCATATATTTT; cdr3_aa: CASSPLGLGAGNTIYF
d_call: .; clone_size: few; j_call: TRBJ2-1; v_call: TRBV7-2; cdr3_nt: TGTGCCAGCAGCCTACTAGGACTATCAAGCTCCTACAATGAGCAGTTCTTC; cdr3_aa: CASSLLGLSSSYNEQFF
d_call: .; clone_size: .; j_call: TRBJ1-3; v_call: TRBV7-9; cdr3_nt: TGTGCCAGCACCTCCTCTGGAAACACCATATATTTT; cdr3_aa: CASTSSGNTIYF
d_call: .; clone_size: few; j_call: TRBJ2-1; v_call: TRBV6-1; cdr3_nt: TGTGCCAGCAGTGACAGCTCCTACAATGAGCAGTTCTTC; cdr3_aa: CASSDSSYNEQFF
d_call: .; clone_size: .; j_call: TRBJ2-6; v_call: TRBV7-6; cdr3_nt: TGTGCCAGCAGCTTAACGTTCTCAGGGGCGTCTGGGGCCAACGTCCTGACTTTC; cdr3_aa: CASSLTFSGASGANVLTF
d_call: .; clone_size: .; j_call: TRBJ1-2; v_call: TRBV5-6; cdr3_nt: TGTGCCAGCAGCACGGGACGCTATGGCTACACCTTC; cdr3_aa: CASSTGRYGYTF
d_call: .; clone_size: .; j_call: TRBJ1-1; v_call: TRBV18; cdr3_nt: TGTGCCAGCTCACCTCAAAGGATGAACACTGAAGCTTTCTTT; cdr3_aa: CASSPQRMNTEAFF
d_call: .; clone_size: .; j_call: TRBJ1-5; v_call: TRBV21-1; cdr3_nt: TGTGCCGCTGGAGGGGAGTTGCATCAGCCCCAGCATTTT; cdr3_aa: CAAGGELHQPQHF
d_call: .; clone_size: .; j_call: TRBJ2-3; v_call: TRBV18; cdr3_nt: TGTGCCAGCTCACCCCCCCCGAGGCCAGATACGCAGTATTTT; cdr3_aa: CASSPPPRPDTQYF
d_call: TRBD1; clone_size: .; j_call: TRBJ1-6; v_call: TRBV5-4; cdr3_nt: TGTGCCAGCAGCTTGTCCGGGACAGGGTTTATTTCCTATAATTCACCCCTCCACTTT; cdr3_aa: CASSLSGTGFISYNSPLHF
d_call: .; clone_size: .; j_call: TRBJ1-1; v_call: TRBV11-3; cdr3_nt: TGTGCCAGCAGCCTCCGGGCCCGAGCGTGGAACACTGAAGCTTTCTTT; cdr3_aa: CASSLRARAWNTEAFF
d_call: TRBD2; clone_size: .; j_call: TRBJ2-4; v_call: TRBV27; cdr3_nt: TGTGCCAGCAGTTTATCGGTTCGCCTAGCGGGAGGCGGGGGCAAAAACATTCAGTACTTC; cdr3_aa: CASSLSVRLAGGGGKNIQYF
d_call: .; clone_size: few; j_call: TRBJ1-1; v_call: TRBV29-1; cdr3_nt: TGCAGCGTTGAAGAGCAAGGGAACACTGAAGCTTTCTTT; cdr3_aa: CSVEEQGNTEAFF
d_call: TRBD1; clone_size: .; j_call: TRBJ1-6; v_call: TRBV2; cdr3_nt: TGTGCCAGCAGGGACAGGGCCTCACCCCTCCACTTT; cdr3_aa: CASRDRASPLHF
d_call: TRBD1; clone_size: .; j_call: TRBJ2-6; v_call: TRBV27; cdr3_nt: TGTGCCAGCAGTCCCATAACCGGGACAGGCTTCACTGGGGCCAACGTCCTGACTTTC; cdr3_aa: CASSPITGTGFTGANVLTF
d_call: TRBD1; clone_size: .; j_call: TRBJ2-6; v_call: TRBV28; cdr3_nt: TGTGCCAGCAGTCCTGCAGGGGGTGGGGCCAACGTCCTGACTTTC; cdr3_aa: CASSPAGGGANVLTF